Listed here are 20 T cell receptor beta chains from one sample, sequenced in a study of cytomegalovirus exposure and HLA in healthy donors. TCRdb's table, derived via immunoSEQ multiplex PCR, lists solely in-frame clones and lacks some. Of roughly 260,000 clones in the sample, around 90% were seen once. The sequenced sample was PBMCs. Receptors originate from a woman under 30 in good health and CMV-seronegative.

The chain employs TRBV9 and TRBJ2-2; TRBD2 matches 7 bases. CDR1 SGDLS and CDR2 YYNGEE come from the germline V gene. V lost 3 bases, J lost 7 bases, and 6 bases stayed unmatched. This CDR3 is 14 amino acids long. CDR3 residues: CASSAPSGGGELFF. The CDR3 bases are TGTGCCAGCAGCGCCCCTTCGGGGGGCGGGGAGCTGTTTTTT.

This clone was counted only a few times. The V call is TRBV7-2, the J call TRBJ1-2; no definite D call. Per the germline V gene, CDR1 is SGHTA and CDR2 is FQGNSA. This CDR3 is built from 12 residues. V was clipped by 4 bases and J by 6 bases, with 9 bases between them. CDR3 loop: CASSSLYNGYTF. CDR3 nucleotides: TGTGCCAGCAGCTCGTTGTATAATGGCTACACCTTC.

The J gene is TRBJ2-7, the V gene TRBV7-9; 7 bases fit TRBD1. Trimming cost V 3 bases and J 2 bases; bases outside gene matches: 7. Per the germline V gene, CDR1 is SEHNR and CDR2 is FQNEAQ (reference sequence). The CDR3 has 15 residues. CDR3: CASSFQRDSTYEQYF. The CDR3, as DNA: TGTGCCAGCAGCTTCCAACGGGACAGCACCTACGAGCAGTACTTC.

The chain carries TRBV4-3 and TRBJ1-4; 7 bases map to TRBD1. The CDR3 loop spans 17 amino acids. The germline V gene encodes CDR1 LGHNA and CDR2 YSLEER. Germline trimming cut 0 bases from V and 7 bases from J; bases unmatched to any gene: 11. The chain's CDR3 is CASSQEGGSLAFEKLFF. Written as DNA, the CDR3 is TGCGCCAGCAGCCAAGAAGGGGGCAGTTTGGCCTTTGAAAAACTGTTTTTT.

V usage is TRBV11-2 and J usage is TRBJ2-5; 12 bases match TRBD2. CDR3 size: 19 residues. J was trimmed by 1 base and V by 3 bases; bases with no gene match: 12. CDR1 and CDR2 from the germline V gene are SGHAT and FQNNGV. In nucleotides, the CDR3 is TGTGCCAGCAGCTTTCAACTAGCGGGGGGTCCGGCGATCCAAGAGACCCAGTACTTC. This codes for CASSFQLAGGPAIQETQYF.

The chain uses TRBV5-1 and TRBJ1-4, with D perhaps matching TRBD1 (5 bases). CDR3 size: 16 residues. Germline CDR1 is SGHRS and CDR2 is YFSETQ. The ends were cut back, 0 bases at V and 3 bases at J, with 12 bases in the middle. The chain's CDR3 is CASSLARDRANEKLFF. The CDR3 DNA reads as TGCGCCAGCAGCTTGGCCAGGGATCGGGCTAATGAAAAACTGTTTTTT. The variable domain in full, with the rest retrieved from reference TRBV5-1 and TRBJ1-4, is KAGVTQTPRYLIKTRGQQVTLSCSPISGHRSVSWYQQTPGQGLQFLFEYFSETQRNKGNFPGRFSGRQFSNSRSEMNVSTLELGDSALYLCASSLARDRANEKLFFGSGTQLSVL.

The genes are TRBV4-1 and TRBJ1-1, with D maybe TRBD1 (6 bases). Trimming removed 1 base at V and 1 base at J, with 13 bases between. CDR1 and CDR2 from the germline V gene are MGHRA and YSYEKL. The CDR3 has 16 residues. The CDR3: CASSQGIWGQNTEAFF. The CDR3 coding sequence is TGCGCCAGCAGCCAAGGTATATGGGGGCAGAACACTGAAGCTTTCTTT.

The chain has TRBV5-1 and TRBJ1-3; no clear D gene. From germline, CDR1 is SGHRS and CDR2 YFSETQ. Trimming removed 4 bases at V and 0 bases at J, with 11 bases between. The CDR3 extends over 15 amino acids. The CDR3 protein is CASSIGSSSGNTIYF. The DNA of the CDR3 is TGCGCCAGCAGCATCGGGTCGAGCTCTGGAAACACCATATATTTT. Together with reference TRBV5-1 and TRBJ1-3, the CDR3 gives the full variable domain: KAGVTQTPRYLIKTRGQQVTLSCSPISGHRSVSWYQQTPGQGLQFLFEYFSETQRNKGNFPGRFSGRQFSNSRSEMNVSTLELGDSALYLCASSIGSSSGNTIYFGEGSWLTVV.

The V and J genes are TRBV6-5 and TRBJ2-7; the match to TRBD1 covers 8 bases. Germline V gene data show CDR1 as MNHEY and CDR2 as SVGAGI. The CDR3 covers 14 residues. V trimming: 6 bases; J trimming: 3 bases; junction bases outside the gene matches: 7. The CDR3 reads CASSLGQADYEQYF. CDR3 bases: TGTGCCAGCAGCCTGGGACAGGCCGACTACGAGCAGTACTTC.

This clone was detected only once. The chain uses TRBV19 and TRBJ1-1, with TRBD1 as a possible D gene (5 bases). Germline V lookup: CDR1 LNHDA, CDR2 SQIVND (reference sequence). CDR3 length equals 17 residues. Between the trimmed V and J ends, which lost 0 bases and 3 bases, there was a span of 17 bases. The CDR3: CASSIDQGRVVDTEAFF. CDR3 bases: TGTGCCAGTAGTATAGATCAGGGCAGGGTTGTGGACACTGAAGCTTTCTTT.

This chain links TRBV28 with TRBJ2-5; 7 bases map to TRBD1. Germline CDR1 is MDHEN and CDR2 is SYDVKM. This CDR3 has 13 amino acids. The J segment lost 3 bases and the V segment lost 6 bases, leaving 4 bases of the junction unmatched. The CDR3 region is CASRRTGEETQYF. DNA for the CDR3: TGTGCCAGCAGGCGGACAGGAGAAGAGACCCAGTACTTC.

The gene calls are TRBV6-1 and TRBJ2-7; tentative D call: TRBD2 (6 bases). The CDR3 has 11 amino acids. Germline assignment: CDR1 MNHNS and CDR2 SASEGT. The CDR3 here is CASSEAEGIRV. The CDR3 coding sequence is TGTGCCAGCAGTGAAGCGGAGGGGATAAGAGTC.

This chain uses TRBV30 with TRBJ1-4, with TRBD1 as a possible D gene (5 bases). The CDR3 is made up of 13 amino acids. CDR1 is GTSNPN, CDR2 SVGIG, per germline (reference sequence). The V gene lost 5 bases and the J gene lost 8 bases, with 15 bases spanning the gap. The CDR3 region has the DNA TGTGCCTGGGGGACTGGGGGGAGGGAAAAACTGTTTTTT. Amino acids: CAWGTGGREKLFF.

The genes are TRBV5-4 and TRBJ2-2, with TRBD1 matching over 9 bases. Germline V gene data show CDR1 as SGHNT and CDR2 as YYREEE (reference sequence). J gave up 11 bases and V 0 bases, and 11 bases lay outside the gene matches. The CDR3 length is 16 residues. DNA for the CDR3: TGTGCCAGCAGCTTGGACGGACAGGGGTTTTTAGGAGAGCTGTTTTTT. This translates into CASSLDGQGFLGELFF.

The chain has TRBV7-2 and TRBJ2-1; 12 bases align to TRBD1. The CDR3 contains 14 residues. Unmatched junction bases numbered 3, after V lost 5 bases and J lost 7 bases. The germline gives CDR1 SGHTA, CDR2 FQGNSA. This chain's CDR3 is CASSRDRGLNEQFF. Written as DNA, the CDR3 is TGTGCCAGCAGCCGGGACAGGGGGCTGAATGAGCAGTTCTTC.

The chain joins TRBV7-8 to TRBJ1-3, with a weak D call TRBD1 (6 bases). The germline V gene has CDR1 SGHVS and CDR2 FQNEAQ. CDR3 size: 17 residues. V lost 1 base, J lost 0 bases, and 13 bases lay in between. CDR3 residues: CASSLVQGTISGNTIYF. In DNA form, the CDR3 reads TGTGCCAGCAGCTTAGTACAGGGCACAATCTCTGGAAACACCATATATTTT.

The CDR3 sequence is CASSQDGEGRDTEAFF. CDR3 nucleotides: TGTGCCAGCAGCCAAGATGGGGAGGGAAGGGACACTGAAGCTTTCTTT. This chain joins TRBV14 and TRBJ1-1; no clear D gene. Trimming removed 0 bases from V and 3 bases from J, with 14 bases in between. The CDR3 has 16 residues. The germline V gene encodes CDR1 SGHDN and CDR2 FVKESK.

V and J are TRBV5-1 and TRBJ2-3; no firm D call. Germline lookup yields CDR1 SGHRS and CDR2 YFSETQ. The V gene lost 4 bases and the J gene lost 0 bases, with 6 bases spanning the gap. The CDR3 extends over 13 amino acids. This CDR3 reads CASSGDSTDTQYF. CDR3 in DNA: TGCGCCAGCAGCGGAGACAGCACAGATACGCAGTATTTT.

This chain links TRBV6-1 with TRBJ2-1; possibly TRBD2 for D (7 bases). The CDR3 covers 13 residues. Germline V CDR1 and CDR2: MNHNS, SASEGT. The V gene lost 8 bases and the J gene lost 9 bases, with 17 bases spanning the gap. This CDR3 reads CASPGYGGPEQFF. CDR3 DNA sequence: TGTGCCAGCCCGGGATACGGGGGGCCTGAGCAGTTCTTC.

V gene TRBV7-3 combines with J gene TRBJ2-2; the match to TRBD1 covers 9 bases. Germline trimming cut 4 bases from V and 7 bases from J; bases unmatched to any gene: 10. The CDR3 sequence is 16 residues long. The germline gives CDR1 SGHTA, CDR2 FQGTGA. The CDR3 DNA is TGTGCCAGCAGCTCACCGGGACAGGGCCGTAACGGGGAGCTGTTTTTT. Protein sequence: CASSSPGQGRNGELFF.